This T cell receptor beta chain was identified in a study of early T cells in non-severe SARS-CoV-2 infection. The overall study: Bulk RNA isolated from unsorted whole blood underwent sequencing; chains were not paired. Whole-study findings and limits: Anti-spike CD8 responses were favored by VDJdb matching, which missed private and CD4 specificities.

Tagging with unique molecular identifiers was applied to individual cDNA molecules. TCRdb fed the 5' RACE reads into MiXCR, producing one record per CDR3 protein. The profile shows tens of thousands of distinct CDR3 sequences, more than 4.5% of them singletons. Worth noting for this clonotype: The target antigen is unknown.

This CDR3 spans 14 amino acids. V shed 10 bases, J shed 2 bases, and the junction held 6 bases outside the gene matches. The TCR comes from an adult who was a healthcare worker with PCR-confirmed SARS-CoV-2 infection or an uninfected control (not recorded which). The V gene is TRBV12-3 or TRBV12-4, the J gene TRBJ1-5; 9 bases align to TRBD1. Sequencing input: whole blood. The DNA for the CDR3 is TGTGCCACTGAACAGGGGGCAGGCAATCAGCCCCAGCATTTT. As protein: CATEQGAGNQPQHF.